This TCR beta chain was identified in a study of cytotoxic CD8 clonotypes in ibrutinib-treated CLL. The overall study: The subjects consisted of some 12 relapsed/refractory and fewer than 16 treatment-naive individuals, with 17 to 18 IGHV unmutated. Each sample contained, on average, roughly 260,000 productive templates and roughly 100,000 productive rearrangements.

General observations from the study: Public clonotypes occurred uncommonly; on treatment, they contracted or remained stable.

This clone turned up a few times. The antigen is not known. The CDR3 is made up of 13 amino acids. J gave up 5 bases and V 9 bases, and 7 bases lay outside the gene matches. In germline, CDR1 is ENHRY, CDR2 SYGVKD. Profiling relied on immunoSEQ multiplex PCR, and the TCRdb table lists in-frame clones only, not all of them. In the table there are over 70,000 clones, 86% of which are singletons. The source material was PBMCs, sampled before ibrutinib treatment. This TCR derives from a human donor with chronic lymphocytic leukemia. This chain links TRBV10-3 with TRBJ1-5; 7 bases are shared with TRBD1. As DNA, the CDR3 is TGTGCCATTTCAACAGGGGTGCATCAGCCCCAGCATTTT. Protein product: CAISTGVHQPQHF.